What follows are 24 T cell receptor beta chains derived from one specimen sequenced in a study of cytomegalovirus exposure and HLA in healthy donors. The PCR ran on 60 Vbeta and 13 Jbeta primers. The protocol was immunoSEQ multiplex PCR, while the TCRdb copy is restricted to in-frame clones and leaves out a portion. The data show some 150,000 clones, 65% to 75% seen once. The specimen sequenced was PBMCs. The receptors derive from a man aged 55-75 years in good health and CMV-seronegative.

The rearrangement links TRBV5-4 to TRBJ2-6, with 8 nucleotides matching TRBD2. Germline V gene lookup returns CDR1 SGHNT and CDR2 YYREEE (reference sequence). The junction had 12 bases not matched to a gene; V was cut back by 4 bases and J by 0 bases. This CDR3 is 19 amino acids long. CDR3 in DNA: TGTGCCAGCAGCGCCTATAGGCTAGCGGGTTTCTCTGGGGCCAACGTCCTGACTTTC. It specifies CASSAYRLAGFSGANVLTF.

The chain is built from TRBV30 and TRBJ1-5; weak D call: TRBD1 (5 bases). The V gene's germline CDR1 is GTSNPN and CDR2 SVGIG (reference sequence). V gave up 2 bases and J gave up 4 bases, with 12 bases separating them. The CDR3 runs to 14 residues. DNA of the CDR3: TGTGCCTGGAGTTCAGGGCGAGGAAATCAGCCCCAGCATTTT. The encoded protein is CAWSSGRGNQPQHF.

The chain employs TRBV6-1 and TRBJ2-2, with 9 nucleotides matching TRBD2. The CDR3 loop spans 15 amino acids. The germline gives CDR1 MNHNS, CDR2 SASEGT. V was clipped by 8 bases and J by 6 bases; unmatched bases: 10. DNA of the CDR3: TGTGCCAGCTCTCCTTTAGCGGGAGTCCCCGGGGAGCTGTTTTTT. Its translation: CASSPLAGVPGELFF.

The sample holds one count of this clone. The rearrangement joins TRBV19 to TRBJ1-1; a weak D match, TRBD1 (6 bases). Germline V gene data show CDR1 as LNHDA and CDR2 as SQIVND (reference sequence). V was clipped by 0 bases and J by 1 base, with 12 bases between them. There are 16 residues in the CDR3. DNA of the CDR3: TGTGCCAGTAGTATAGATGGAGCAGGGGCGAACACTGAAGCTTTCTTT. This sequence encodes CASSIDGAGANTEAFF.

This clone was detected only once. This chain joins TRBV2 and TRBJ2-2, with 8 nucleotides matching TRBD2. The CDR3 runs to 15 residues. V was clipped by 8 bases and J by 6 bases; unmatched bases: 11. Germline CDR1 and CDR2: SNHLY and FYNNEI. The CDR3 is CASDPGGVSSGELFF. In DNA, the CDR3 is TGTGCCAGCGATCCGGGAGGGGTTTCTTCCGGGGAGCTGTTTTTT.

V gene TRBV7-3 combines with J gene TRBJ1-2; D call uncertain. The CDR3 consists of 14 residues. Germline values: CDR1 SGHTA, CDR2 FQGTGA. V was clipped by 2 bases and J by 1 base, with 8 bases between them. The CDR3 DNA reads TGTGCCAGCAGCTTAGACCGACTTAACTATGGCTACACCTTC. Protein sequence: CASSLDRLNYGYTF.

V usage is TRBV19 and J usage is TRBJ1-5, with 7 bases lining up with TRBD1. The junction had 4 bases not matched to a gene; V was cut back by 1 base and J by 7 bases. This CDR3 is 14 amino acids long. Germline loops: CDR1 LNHDA, CDR2 SQIVND (reference sequence). As DNA, the CDR3 is TGTGCCAGTAGTATAGCCAACAGGGGCCAGCCCCAGCATTTT. Its translation is CASSIANRGQPQHF.

This clone was counted only a few times. The chain recombines TRBV5-1 with TRBJ2-1; the match to TRBD1 covers 7 bases. The germline V gene has CDR1 SGHRS and CDR2 YFSETQ. V shed 0 bases and J 0 bases; nucleotides not matched to a gene: 0. There are 15 residues in the CDR3. The CDR3 DNA follows: TGCGCCAGCAGCTTGGGACAGGGCTCCTACAATGAGCAGTTCTTC. The encoded protein is CASSLGQGSYNEQFF.

CDR3 amino acids: CASSLETSSYEQYF. DNA for the CDR3: TGTGCCAGCAGCTTGGAGACATCCTCCTACGAGCAGTACTTC. The rearrangement uses TRBV5-8 and TRBJ2-7, with D unresolved. V was trimmed by 0 bases and J by 0 bases, leaving 7 bases between them. The CDR3 sequence is 14 residues long. Germline assignment: CDR1 SGHTS and CDR2 YDEGEE.

The chain couples TRBV5-1 to TRBJ1-3; TRBD1 aligns across 8 bases. This CDR3 has 16 residues. The germline gives CDR1 SGHRS, CDR2 YFSETQ. V lost 7 bases, J lost 7 bases, and 16 bases stayed unmatched. This CDR3 reads CASAISRTGNGNTIYF. CDR3 DNA sequence: TGCGCCAGCGCCATTTCCAGGACAGGGAACGGGAACACCATATATTTT.

The chain combines TRBV30 with TRBJ2-7; D is possibly TRBD2 (5 bases). The V end was cut by 0 bases, the J end by 3 bases, with 6 bases between. Germline lookup yields CDR1 GTSNPN and CDR2 SVGIG (reference sequence). The CDR3 consists of 12 residues. CDR3 in DNA: TGTGCCTGGAGTGTTCGGGACTACGAGCAGTACTTC. Translated, it gives CAWSVRDYEQYF.

The rearrangement uses TRBV11-1 and TRBJ2-3; 9 bases are a match to TRBD1. V lost 1 base to trimming and J lost 1 base; unmatched junction nucleotides: 3. Germline V gene data show CDR1 as SGHAT and CDR2 as FQDESV (reference sequence). The CDR3 is 16 residues long. The CDR3 protein is CASSLGRTGGTDTQYF. The CDR3 coding sequence is TGTGCCAGCAGCTTAGGAAGGACAGGGGGCACAGATACGCAGTATTTT.

The J gene is TRBJ1-2, the V gene TRBV18; a weak D match, TRBD1 (6 bases). Deletions cut 3 bases from V and 3 bases from J, with 11 bases between. Germline V gene lookup returns CDR1 KGHSH and CDR2 LQKENI. The CDR3 spans 14 residues. The CDR3 nucleotides are TGTGCCAGCTCACCCCCGGGGGGCGACTATGGCTACACCTTC. Amino acids: CASSPPGGDYGYTF. The variable domain in full, with the rest retrieved from reference TRBV18 and TRBJ1-2, is NAGVMQNPRHLVRRRGQEARLRCSPMKGHSHVYWYRQLPEEGLKFMVYLQKENIIDESGMPKERFSAEFPKEGPSILRIQQVVRGDSAAYFCASSPPGGDYGYTFGSGTRLTVV.

The chain couples TRBV15 to TRBJ1-6, with 7 bases aligning to TRBD1. CDR3 length equals 14 residues. The V and J ends lost 5 bases and 5 bases, in that order; junction bases with no gene match: 3. Germline V gene lookup returns CDR1 LNHNV and CDR2 YYDKDF (reference sequence). Written as DNA, the CDR3 is TGTGCCACCAGCCAGGGGACAGATAATTCACCCCTCCACTTT. It specifies CATSQGTDNSPLHF.

The chain links TRBV30 to TRBJ1-1; 10 bases are a match to TRBD1. V shed 1 base and J 3 bases; nucleotides not matched to a gene: 5. CDR1 GTSNPN and CDR2 SVGIG come from the germline V gene (reference sequence). This CDR3 is 15 amino acids long. The DNA for the CDR3 is TGTGCCTGGAGTGACTCCGGGACAGGGGACACTGAAGCTTTCTTT. It codes for CAWSDSGTGDTEAFF.

This clone was observed a handful of times. The chain links TRBV11-3 to TRBJ2-2; 11 nucleotides align to TRBD1. The germline gives CDR1 SGHNT, CDR2 YENEEA. This CDR3 has 15 amino acids. The J segment lost 3 bases and the V segment lost 8 bases, leaving 5 bases of the junction unmatched. The CDR3 sequence: CASRLGQGDTGELFF. CDR3 DNA: TGTGCCAGCCGACTGGGACAGGGGGACACCGGGGAGCTGTTTTTT.

This clone came up once. This chain connects TRBV11-2 to TRBJ1-5; D perhaps matches TRBD1 (5 bases). Trimming took 5 bases from V and 2 from J, leaving 13 bases between them. The CDR3 runs 15 residues. Looked up from germline, CDR1 is SGHAT and CDR2 is FQNNGV. In nucleotides, the CDR3 is TGTGCCAGCAGCCCCGGGTCGGGGGGCAATCAGCCCCAGCATTTT. Amino acid sequence: CASSPGSGGNQPQHF.

On this clone itself: The junction departs from the called germline gene at one end, perhaps through a read error. This rearrangement joins TRBV7-9 to TRBJ2-2; unclear D gene. The CDR3 spans 13 residues. The germline V gene has CDR1 SEHNR and CDR2 FQNEAQ (reference sequence). The CDR3 sequence: CSSSFSQAGELFF. The CDR3 coding sequence is TGTTCCAGCAGCTTTAGTCAGGCCGGGGAGCTGTTTTTT.

The J gene is TRBJ1-2, the V gene TRBV10-3; tentative D call: TRBD1 (6 bases). The germline V and J ends were trimmed by 0 bases and 5 bases, with 19 bases remaining between them. This CDR3 comprises 17 residues. Germline V gene sequence: CDR1 ENHRY, CDR2 SYGVKD. The CDR3 loop reads CAISESTLRQAVYGYTF. The CDR3 bases are TGTGCCATCAGTGAGTCAACCCTAAGACAGGCGGTTTATGGCTACACCTTC.

V usage is TRBV27 and J usage is TRBJ1-4; D perhaps matches TRBD1 (5 bases). V was pared by 5 bases and J by 2 bases, with 6 bases between. CDR3 length equals 13 residues. Germline assignment: CDR1 MNHEY and CDR2 SMNVEV (reference sequence). CDR3 DNA sequence: TGTGCCAGCAGTAAGGGGACTAATGAAAAACTGTTTTTT. Its translation: CASSKGTNEKLFF.

The chain combines TRBV5-1 with TRBJ1-1; D unresolved. The CDR3 is 15 residues long. The germline gives CDR1 SGHRS, CDR2 YFSETQ. Deletions cut 1 base from V and 7 bases from J, with 17 bases between. In DNA, the CDR3 is TGCGCCAGCAGCTTGACCCACGACGGAGGGATTGAAGCTTTCTTT. It encodes CASSLTHDGGIEAFF.

This clone was observed a handful of times. The genes are TRBV6-5 and TRBJ2-7; weak D call: TRBD1 (6 bases). There are 14 residues in the CDR3. V was cut by 2 bases and J by 4 bases, with 12 bases left in between. Looked up from germline, CDR1 is MNHEY and CDR2 is SVGAGI. The CDR3 nucleotides are TGTGCCAGCAGTTACGGCGCCAGGGGATACGAGCAGTACTTC. It encodes CASSYGARGYEQYF.

V usage is TRBV2 and J usage is TRBJ1-5, with TRBD1 matching 8 bases. Germline V gene data show CDR1 as SNHLY and CDR2 as FYNNEI. The CDR3 sequence is 15 residues long. Germline trimming cut 4 bases from V and 5 bases from J; bases unmatched to any gene: 7. CDR3 nucleotide sequence: TGTGCCAGCAGTGTAGGACAGGGATATGATCAGCCCCAGCATTTT. It encodes CASSVGQGYDQPQHF.

The rearrangement joins TRBV19 to TRBJ2-1, with a tentative D call TRBD2 (6 bases). Trimming removed 7 bases at V and 0 bases at J, with 10 bases between. The germline V gene has CDR1 LNHDA and CDR2 SQIVND (reference sequence). The CDR3 loop spans 14 amino acids. Here the CDR3 DNA reads TGTGCCAGTACAACGGGAGACTCCTACAATGAGCAGTTCTTC. This gives the protein CASTTGDSYNEQFF. Complete variable domain (other parts from reference TRBV19 and TRBJ2-1): DGGITQSPKYLFRKEGQNVTLSCEQNLNHDAMYWYRQDPGQGLRLIYYSQIVNDFQKGDIAEGYSVSREKKESFPLTVTSAQKNPTAFYLCASTTGDSYNEQFFGPGTRLTVL.